This T cell receptor (beta chain) was identified during a study of blood T cell repertoires in COVID-19. About the research overall: Donors in the United States, Italy and Spain gave samples during acute or convalescent COVID-19. T cells, B-cell-depleted T cells, or PBMCs supplied cDNA or gDNA.

This CDR3 is 15 amino acids long. Deletions cut 5 bases from V and 3 bases from J, with 14 bases between. The germline V gene has CDR1 MRHNA and CDR2 SNTAGT. How the authors handled the data: For nucleated cells, counts were estimated from reference gene primer amplification. Data came from immunoSEQ multiplex PCR; TCRdb stores just in-frame clones and leaves some out. D and trimming were read from the DNA, whereas the V and J calls and clone size are those reported in that table. The repertoire holds about 110,000 clones, with less than 85% as singletons. The clonotype comes from a human donor in a cohort sampled during active or convalescent COVID-19. V and J are TRBV6-4 and TRBJ2-1; possible D gene TRBD1, 5 bases. Sequencing was done on a sample of peripheral blood. The DNA of the CDR3 is TGTGCCAGCAGTATCGAAGGGCAGGGCTACAATGAGCAGTTCTTC. Translation: CASSIEGQGYNEQFF.